These T cell receptor beta chains were read from a single sample in a study of T cells in localized non-small cell lung cancer. TCRdb keeps only in-frame clones here, not all; method: immunoSEQ multiplex PCR. Here the sample spans around 7,500 clones, approximately 93% being singletons. The starting material was peripheral blood, obtained before any cancer treatment. The source of these receptors is a woman aged 40 to 75 with stage I lung adenocarcinoma. CDR3s include the opening cysteine and the closing phenylalanine or tryptophan. Each record gives: V gene, D gene, clone size, J gene, CDR3 protein, CDR3 DNA. The D gene is left open where the match is weak. Clone sizes are given selectively: once, few, many, or a class where the clone is expanded.

TRBV4-3	-	few	TRBJ2-1	CASSQDRQGNDEQFF	TGCGCCAGCAGCCAAGATCGGCAGGGTAACGATGAGCAGTTCTTC
TRBV6-6	TRBD1	-	TRBJ2-7	CASSPTGNEQYF	TGTGCCAGCAGCCCGACAGGGAACGAGCAGTACTTC
TRBV13	-	once	TRBJ2-2	CASSFHTGELFF	TGTGCCAGCAGCTTCCACACCGGGGAGCTGTTTTTT
TRBV7-6	-	-	TRBJ1-4	CASSPEGAGATNEKLFF	TGTGCCAGCAGCCCCGAAGGGGCAGGGGCAACTAATGAAAAACTGTTTTTT
TRBV9	-	-	TRBJ2-3	CASSGDPGTQYF	TGTGCCAGCAGCGGGGACCCAGGTACGCAGTATTTT
TRBV6-9	-	-	TRBJ1-5	CASSSVEGQPQHF	TGTGCCAGCAGTTCGGTTGAGGGCCAGCCCCAGCATTTT
TRBV18	TRBD1	once	TRBJ2-7	CASSQGDSIYEQYF	TGTGCCAGCTCTCAAGGGGACAGTATCTACGAGCAGTACTTC
TRBV7-6	-	-	TRBJ2-1	CASSLGRGYNEQFF	TGTGCCAGCAGCTTAGGGAGAGGTTACAATGAGCAGTTCTTC
TRBV8-2	-	-	TRBJ2-6	CGKKFITQSRANVLTF	TGTGGCAAGAAATTCATAACACAAAGTCGGGCCAACGTCCTGACTTTC
TRBV10-3	-	-	TRBJ2-3	CAISESKVRVGDTQYF	TGTGCCATCAGTGAGTCGAAGGTGCGGGTAGGAGATACGCAGTATTTT
TRBV5-1	TRBD1	-	TRBJ2-1	CASRGQSGQNEQFF	TGCGCCAGCAGGGGACAGAGTGGGCAGAATGAGCAGTTCTTC
TRBV10-3	TRBD1	-	TRBJ2-7	CANAERQGSPYEQYF	TGTGCCAACGCGGAAAGACAGGGTAGTCCCTACGAGCAGTACTTC
TRBV6-1	TRBD2	-	TRBJ2-7	CASSRGSGSIYEQYF	TGTGCCAGCTCCCGGGGTAGCGGGAGTATCTACGAGCAGTACTTC
TRBV14	-	-	TRBJ2-1	CASSQVPGLNNEQFF	TGTGCCAGCAGCCAAGTTCCGGGACTTAACAATGAGCAGTTCTTC
TRBV2	TRBD1	once	TRBJ1-2	CASSPTGDGGYTF	TGTGCCAGCAGTCCAACAGGGGACGGCGGCTACACCTTC
TRBV5-4	-	-	TRBJ2-5	CASSLDFDRVEGETQYF	TGTGCCAGCAGCTTGGATTTTGACAGGGTGGAGGGGGAGACCCAGTACTTC
TRBV6-5	-	-	TRBJ2-2	CASSYRATGITGELFF	TGTGCCAGCAGTTACCGTGCGACGGGAATCACCGGGGAGCTGTTTTTT
TRBV11-2	TRBD2	-	TRBJ2-1	CASSTKGLAGVEQFF	TGTGCCAGCAGCACGAAGGGACTAGCGGGAGTAGAGCAGTTCTTC
TRBV5-1	-	-	TRBJ1-6	CASSFYGTDNSPLHF	TGCGCCAGCAGCTTTTACGGGACGGATAATTCACCCCTCCACTTT
TRBV19	-	-	TRBJ1-2	CASSPTDNYGYTF	TGTGCCAGTAGTCCGACAGACAACTATGGCTACACCTTC
TRBV18	TRBD1	-	TRBJ2-5	CASSPIPRGQETQYF	TGTGCCAGCTCACCAATTCCCAGGGGGCAAGAGACCCAGTACTTC
TRBV5-1	-	-	TRBJ2-7	CASSLEQGQEQYF	TGCGCCAGCAGCTTGGAGCAGGGTCAAGAGCAGTACTTC